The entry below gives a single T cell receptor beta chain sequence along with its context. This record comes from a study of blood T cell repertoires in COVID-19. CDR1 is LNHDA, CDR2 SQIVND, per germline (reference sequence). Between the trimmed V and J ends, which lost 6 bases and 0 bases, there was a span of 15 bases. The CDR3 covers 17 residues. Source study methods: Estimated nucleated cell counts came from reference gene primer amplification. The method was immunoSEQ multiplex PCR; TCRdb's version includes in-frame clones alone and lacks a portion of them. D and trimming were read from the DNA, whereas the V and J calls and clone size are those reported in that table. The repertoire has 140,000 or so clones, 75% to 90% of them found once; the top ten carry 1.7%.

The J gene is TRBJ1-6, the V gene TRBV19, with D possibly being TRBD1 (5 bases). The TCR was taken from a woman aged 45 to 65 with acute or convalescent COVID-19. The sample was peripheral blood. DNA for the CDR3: TGTGCCAGTAGCCAGGGATACAGATTCTCCTATAATTCACCCCTCCACTTT. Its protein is CASSQGYRFSYNSPLHF.